A selection of T cell receptor beta chains follows, all from one sample in a study of response to subunit inactivated influenza vaccine. One entry per CDR3 protein, called by TCRdb with MiXCR from the RT-PCR reads. The sample records more than 600,000 distinct CDR3 sequences, under 20% being singletons. Sequencing used PBMCs from blood, obtained 4 to 6 days after vaccination. Receptor source: a man aged 50-60 years who received an inactivated influenza vaccine. CDR3s include the opening cysteine and the closing phenylalanine or tryptophan. A D gene is named only where the DNA matches it firmly. Clone sizes are given selectively: once, few, many, or a class where the clone is expanded.

DNA: TGTGCCAGCAGTTACAGGGGACTCTCCGGACACTATGGCTACACCTTC
CDR3: CASSYRGLSGHYGYTF
D: -
V: TRBV6-5
size: many
J: TRBJ1-2

DNA: TGCAGCGTTGAAGGAGGTCAGGGTTTCGAGCAGTACTTC
CDR3: CSVEGGQGFEQYF
D: -
V: TRBV29-1
size: few
J: TRBJ2-7

DNA: TGCAGTGCTAGGGGGATTTTCGGGGAGACCCAGTACTTC
CDR3: CSARGIFGETQYF
D: -
V: TRBV20-1
size: -
J: TRBJ2-5

DNA: TGTGCCAGCAGCCGCGGGACTAGCGGGGGGCCGGGGACGTCCTACAATGAGCAGTTCTTC
CDR3: CASSRGTSGGPGTSYNEQFF
D: TRBD2
V: TRBV3-1
size: once
J: TRBJ2-1

DNA: TGTGCCAGCAGTTCAGCGGTTTATGAGCAGTTCTTC
CDR3: CASSSAVYEQFF
D: -
V: TRBV5-5
size: few
J: TRBJ2-1

DNA: TGCAGTGCTAGAATCCACAGGAGCTACCTTAGCAATCAGCCCCAGCATTTT
CDR3: CSARIHRSYLSNQPQHF
D: -
V: TRBV20-1
size: -
J: TRBJ1-5

DNA: TGTGCCATCAGTGAGGGGAGACTAGCGGGGGGGCCTCGGGAGACCCAGTACTTC
CDR3: CAISEGRLAGGPRETQYF
D: TRBD2
V: TRBV10-3
size: -
J: TRBJ2-5

DNA: TGTGCCACCAGGAACTCAAACACCGGGGAGCTGTTTTTT
CDR3: CATRNSNTGELFF
D: -
V: TRBV24-1
size: many
J: TRBJ2-2

DNA: TGTGCCAGCAACAATCGCGGTGGGGGCAGCACAGATACGCAGTATTTT
CDR3: CASNNRGGGSTDTQYF
D: -
V: TRBV6-1
size: few
J: TRBJ2-3

DNA: TGCGCCAGCAGCCTCGGGACTAGCGGGAGACCAAGCACCGGGGAGCTGTTTTTT
CDR3: CASSLGTSGRPSTGELFF
D: TRBD2
V: TRBV5-1
size: few
J: TRBJ2-2

DNA: TGTGCCAGCCGCCTGGGTAATCAGCCCCAGCATTTT
CDR3: CASRLGNQPQHF
D: -
V: TRBV25-1
size: few
J: TRBJ1-5

DNA: TGTGCCAGCAGCCGGTTTGGCGGGGAGCTGTTTTTT
CDR3: CASSRFGGELFF
D: -
V: TRBV7-2
size: -
J: TRBJ2-2

DNA: TGTGCCAGCAGTATCCTAGCGGGGGTCTCTGGGGCCAACGTCCTGACTTTC
CDR3: CASSILAGVSGANVLTF
D: TRBD2
V: TRBV28
size: -
J: TRBJ2-6

DNA: TGTGCCAGCAGCCAAGAACCCGGAACCTACGAGCAGTACTTC
CDR3: CASSQEPGTYEQYF
D: -
V: TRBV3-1
size: many
J: TRBJ2-7

DNA: TGCGCCAGCAGCTTGGGGGACCAATCCTACGAGCAGTACTTC
CDR3: CASSLGDQSYEQYF
D: -
V: TRBV5-1
size: many
J: TRBJ2-7

DNA: TGTGCCAGCAGGCGCGGGGGACAGGACTCCTACGAGCAGTACTTC
CDR3: CASRRGGQDSYEQYF
D: -
V: TRBV5-4
size: -
J: TRBJ2-7

DNA: TGTGCCAGCAGTTTAGTGGGTTTTCTGATAACTAATGAAAAACTGTTTTTT
CDR3: CASSLVGFLITNEKLFF
D: -
V: TRBV28
size: few
J: TRBJ1-4

DNA: TGTGCCAGCAGTTTAGATAGGGGAGAGAATTCACCCCTCCACTTT
CDR3: CASSLDRGENSPLHF
D: -
V: TRBV12-3/TRBV12-4
size: few
J: TRBJ1-6

DNA: TGTGCCAGCAGTTTGTTCCATCTCCGGTCTGTTCCCTACGAGCAGTACTTC
CDR3: CASSLFHLRSVPYEQYF
D: -
V: TRBV28
size: few
J: TRBJ2-7

DNA: TGTGCCAGCAGCCCCTTCCTCCAAGAGACCCAGTACTTC
CDR3: CASSPFLQETQYF
D: -
V: TRBV9
size: -
J: TRBJ2-5

DNA: TGTGCCAGCAGCTGGGCTCGTCTGGAGACCCAGTACTTC
CDR3: CASSWARLETQYF
D: -
V: TRBV5-6
size: -
J: TRBJ2-5

DNA: TGCAGTGCTAGAGATCGAAGGACTAGCGGGGCATACAATGAGCAGTTCTTC
CDR3: CSARDRRTSGAYNEQFF
D: TRBD2
V: TRBV20-1
size: few
J: TRBJ2-1

DNA: TGTGCCAGCGAGCAGGGAGGGGTCGAAAAACTGTTTTTT
CDR3: CASEQGGVEKLFF
D: -
V: TRBV25-1
size: -
J: TRBJ1-4

DNA: TGTGCCAGCAGCCGATATATCCTCCCGACAGTTGCCACAGATACGCAGTATTTT
CDR3: CASSRYILPTVATDTQYF
D: -
V: TRBV7-3
size: -
J: TRBJ2-3

DNA: TGTGCCACCCTCCGGACTAGCGACTACAATGAGCAGTTCTTC
CDR3: CATLRTSDYNEQFF
D: TRBD2
V: TRBV6-1
size: few
J: TRBJ2-1

DNA: TGTGCCAGCAGTCCTGGGACAGGGGCCTACAATGAGCAGTTCTTC
CDR3: CASSPGTGAYNEQFF
D: TRBD1
V: TRBV12-3/TRBV12-4
size: many
J: TRBJ2-1

DNA: TGTGCCAGCCGCCCGGGAACTACTAATGAAAAACTGTTTTTT
CDR3: CASRPGTTNEKLFF
D: -
V: TRBV12-3/TRBV12-4
size: few
J: TRBJ1-4

DNA: TGTGCCAGCAGTTCCCAGGTTGCCTCTGGGGCCAACGTCCTGACTTTC
CDR3: CASSSQVASGANVLTF
D: -
V: TRBV27
size: -
J: TRBJ2-6

DNA: TGCGCCAGCAGCCAAGACCTCGGCACCCTTGAGCAGTTCTTC
CDR3: CASSQDLGTLEQFF
D: -
V: TRBV4-1
size: -
J: TRBJ2-1

DNA: TGTGCCACCAGCAGAGAGGACCGCTATGGCTACACCTTC
CDR3: CATSREDRYGYTF
D: -
V: TRBV15
size: many
J: TRBJ1-2

DNA: TGTGCCAGCAGTTTCTTCGGGCCCGGTGGAGCTTTCTTT
CDR3: CASSFFGPGGAFF
D: -
V: TRBV6-2/TRBV6-3
size: many
J: TRBJ1-1

DNA: TGTGCCAGCAGTTACTCGCGGACAGGTGCGCGTTTCACAGATACGCAGTATTTT
CDR3: CASSYSRTGARFTDTQYF
D: TRBD1
V: TRBV6-5
size: few
J: TRBJ2-3

DNA: TGTGCCAGCAGCTCGGACAGTCGCTCTGGGGCCAACGTCCTGACTTTC
CDR3: CASSSDSRSGANVLTF
D: -
V: TRBV7-6
size: -
J: TRBJ2-6

DNA: TGCGGGGCGACAACGGGAGCGGGAATCGGGGAGCTGTTTTTT
CDR3: CGATTGAGIGELFF
D: TRBD2
V: TRBV20-1
size: few
J: TRBJ2-2

DNA: TGCAGTGCTAGAAAAAACATTCAGTACTTC
CDR3: CSARKNIQYF
D: -
V: TRBV20-1
size: few
J: TRBJ2-4

DNA: TGTGCCAGCAGTTACGCCGGGACAGGGTTCTATGGCTACACCTTC
CDR3: CASSYAGTGFYGYTF
D: TRBD1
V: TRBV6-2/TRBV6-3
size: -
J: TRBJ1-2

DNA: TGTGCCAGCAGCTTGGGACGGTCTGCAGGGAACACTGAAGCTTTCTTT
CDR3: CASSLGRSAGNTEAFF
D: -
V: TRBV5-5
size: -
J: TRBJ1-1

DNA: TGTGCCAGCAGCTTAATTCTGAACACTGAAGCTTTCTTT
CDR3: CASSLILNTEAFF
D: -
V: TRBV11-2
size: -
J: TRBJ1-1

DNA: TGTGCCAGCAGCTCGGGACTCCTACAAGAGACCCAGTACTTC
CDR3: CASSSGLLQETQYF
D: -
V: TRBV7-6
size: -
J: TRBJ2-5

DNA: TGTGCCACCAGTGACCGGACAGGTCCCAATCAGCCCCAGCATTTT
CDR3: CATSDRTGPNQPQHF
D: TRBD1
V: TRBV24-1
size: many
J: TRBJ1-5

DNA: TGTGCCAGCAGTCGCACTAGCGCCAATGAGCAGTTCTTC
CDR3: CASSRTSANEQFF
D: TRBD2
V: TRBV2
size: -
J: TRBJ2-1

DNA: TGTGCCAGCAGTTACTTGACAAAAGAGACCCAGTACTTC
CDR3: CASSYLTKETQYF
D: -
V: TRBV6-6
size: many
J: TRBJ2-5

DNA: TGTGCCTGGATGTCACGGCGGAACTATGGCTACACCTTC
CDR3: CAWMSRRNYGYTF
D: -
V: TRBV30
size: -
J: TRBJ1-2

DNA: TGTGCCAGCAGTTTTGGGGCACCCTTGACAGGCCTGAACGCTGAAGCTTTCTTT
CDR3: CASSFGAPLTGLNAEAFF
D: -
V: TRBV12-3/TRBV12-4
size: few
J: TRBJ1-1

DNA: TGTGCCAGCAGCTTAGATCGACACATGGGGTACGAGCAGTACTTC
CDR3: CASSLDRHMGYEQYF
D: -
V: TRBV11-2
size: few
J: TRBJ2-7

DNA: TGCGCCAGCAGCCAAGAACCAGCGGGGAGCTACAATGAGCAGTTCTTC
CDR3: CASSQEPAGSYNEQFF
D: TRBD2
V: TRBV4-3
size: many
J: TRBJ2-1

DNA: TGTGCCAGCAGTTACTCGATTTTGCAGGGTGGCGTCACAGATACGCAGTATTTT
CDR3: CASSYSILQGGVTDTQYF
D: -
V: TRBV6-5
size: few
J: TRBJ2-3

DNA: TGTGCCAGCAGGCGCCAGGGGACTTGGGAGGGCTACACCTTC
CDR3: CASRRQGTWEGYTF
D: -
V: TRBV6-1
size: few
J: TRBJ1-2

DNA: TGTGCCAGCAGGTCGGTGCGGGAGGGTTCCTACAATGAGCAGTTCTTC
CDR3: CASRSVREGSYNEQFF
D: TRBD2
V: TRBV6-2/TRBV6-3
size: -
J: TRBJ2-1

DNA: TGCAGTGCTAGTGGACGGACCTACGAGCAGTACTTC
CDR3: CSASGRTYEQYF
D: -
V: TRBV20-1
size: -
J: TRBJ2-7

DNA: TGCGCCAGCAGCTCGAGGACTAGATGGAGCACAGATACGCAGTATTTT
CDR3: CASSSRTRWSTDTQYF
D: TRBD2
V: TRBV5-1
size: few
J: TRBJ2-3

DNA: TGTGCCAGCAGTTTATTCGGGACAGGACCGAATATTTTCCAAGAGACCCAGTACTTC
CDR3: CASSLFGTGPNIFQETQYF
D: TRBD1
V: TRBV28
size: few
J: TRBJ2-5

DNA: TGCAGCGTTGAATGGGGGAGACATTCGTCTGGGGCCAACGTCCTGACTTTC
CDR3: CSVEWGRHSSGANVLTF
D: -
V: TRBV29-1
size: many
J: TRBJ2-6

DNA: TGCAGTGCTAGAGATTGGCCGACAGCTTTCTTT
CDR3: CSARDWPTAFF
D: -
V: TRBV20-1
size: few
J: TRBJ1-1

DNA: TGTGCCACCAGTAGGACACTCACCTACGAGCAGTACTTC
CDR3: CATSRTLTYEQYF
D: -
V: TRBV15
size: -
J: TRBJ2-7

DNA: TGTGCCAGCAGTTTCGTTGGCGGAGTCAATGAGCAGTTCTTC
CDR3: CASSFVGGVNEQFF
D: -
V: TRBV12-3/TRBV12-4
size: few
J: TRBJ2-1

DNA: TGCGCCAGCAGCTTGGTGGCTAGCGGGAGGGGCTACAATGAGCAGTTCTTC
CDR3: CASSLVASGRGYNEQFF
D: TRBD2
V: TRBV5-1
size: -
J: TRBJ2-1

DNA: TGTGCCAGCAGGCTAGCGGGGGGCACAGATACGCAGTATTTT
CDR3: CASRLAGGTDTQYF
D: TRBD2
V: TRBV12-3/TRBV12-4
size: many
J: TRBJ2-3

DNA: TGTGCCAGCAGCTTAGGTCAGGGGGCCCGGGAGCTGTTTTTT
CDR3: CASSLGQGARELFF
D: TRBD1
V: TRBV7-3
size: -
J: TRBJ2-2